Presented here are 5 T cell receptor beta chains from one specimen sequenced in a study of T cells after yellow fever vaccination. TCRdb ran MiXCR on the 5' RACE reads and lists one entry per CDR3 protein. This table has 150,000 to 200,000 distinct CDR3 sequences, roughly 8.8% appearing once. Sample: CD8+ T cells sorted from PBMCs, taken 45 days after the yellow fever booster vaccination. These receptors all stem from a man between 18 and 29 years old who received the YFV17D yellow fever vaccine.

This clonotype was counted only a few times. This sequence joins TRBV13 and TRBJ2-3; possible D gene TRBD1, 6 bases. V shed 5 bases and J shed 1 base, with 16 bases lying between them. The CDR3 spans 16 residues. Germline CDR1 reads PRHDT; CDR2 reads FYEKMQ (reference sequence). The CDR3 nucleotides read TGTGCCAGCAGCCACCCTGAAGAGGGGGGCACAGATACGCAGTATTTT. It encodes CASSHPEEGGTDTQYF.

This clonotype showed up just once. The chain carries TRBV27 and TRBJ2-7; TRBD1 agrees at 8 bases. The CDR3 consists of 14 residues. The germline CDR1 and CDR2 sequences are MNHEY and SMNVEV (reference sequence). After removal of 5 bases from V and 3 bases from J, the junction contained 6 bases not matched to a gene. The DNA of the CDR3 is TGTGCCAGCAGTCCCTCAGGACAGGGCTACGAGCAGTACTTC. The encoded protein is CASSPSGQGYEQYF.

This clonotype was counted ten times or more. V usage is TRBV5-1 and J usage is TRBJ2-5, with TRBD1 as a possible D gene (6 bases). CDR3 length: 15 residues. V shed 8 bases and J shed 1 base, with 18 bases lying between them. Germline V gene lookup returns CDR1 SGHRS and CDR2 YFSETQ. In DNA form, the CDR3 reads TGCGCCAGGCAAAACCGGGACATCCCCCAAGAGACCCAGTACTTC. Translation: CARQNRDIPQETQYF.

The CDR3 sequence: CAISAGGTDTQYF. Written as DNA, the CDR3 is TGTGCCATCAGTGCGGGCGGCACAGATACGCAGTATTTT. The chain links TRBV10-3 to TRBJ2-3; D gene ambiguous. Looked up from germline, CDR1 is ENHRY and CDR2 is SYGVKD. The CDR3 contains 13 residues. Trimming took off 4 bases at V and 1 base at J, with 6 bases between the two ends.

This clonotype was seen only a few times. The J gene is TRBJ2-2, the V gene TRBV19; no clear D. The V end lost 1 base, the J end lost 5 bases, and 2 bases lay between the germline ends. Germline values: CDR1 LNHDA, CDR2 SQIVND (reference sequence). The CDR3 contains 12 residues. CDR3 bases: TGTGCCAGTAGTATAGTGACCGGGGAGCTGTTTTTT. Encoded protein: CASSIVTGELFF.